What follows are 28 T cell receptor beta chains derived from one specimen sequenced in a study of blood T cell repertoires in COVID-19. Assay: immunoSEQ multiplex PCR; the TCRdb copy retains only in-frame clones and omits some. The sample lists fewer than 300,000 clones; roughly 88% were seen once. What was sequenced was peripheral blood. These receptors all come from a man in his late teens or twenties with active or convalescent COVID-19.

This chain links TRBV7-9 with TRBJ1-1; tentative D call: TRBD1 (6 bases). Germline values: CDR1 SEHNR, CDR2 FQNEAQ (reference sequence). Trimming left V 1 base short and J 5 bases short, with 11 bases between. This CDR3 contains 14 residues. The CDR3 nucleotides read TGTGCCAGCAGCTTAGGTTCAGGGACAACTGAAGCTTTCTTT. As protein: CASSLGSGTTEAFF.

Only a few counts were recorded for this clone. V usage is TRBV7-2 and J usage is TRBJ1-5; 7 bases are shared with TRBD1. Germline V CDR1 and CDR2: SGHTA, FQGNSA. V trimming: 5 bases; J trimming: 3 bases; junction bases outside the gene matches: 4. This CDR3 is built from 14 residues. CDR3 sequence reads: CASSQGTANQPQHF. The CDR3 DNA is TGTGCCAGCAGCCAAGGGACAGCCAATCAGCCCCAGCATTTT.

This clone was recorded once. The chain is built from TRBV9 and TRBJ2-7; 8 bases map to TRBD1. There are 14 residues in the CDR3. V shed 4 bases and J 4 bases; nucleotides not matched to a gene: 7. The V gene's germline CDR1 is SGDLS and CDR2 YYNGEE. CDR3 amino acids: CASSPGDRSYEQYF. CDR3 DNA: TGTGCCAGCAGCCCGGGGGACAGGAGTTACGAGCAGTACTTC. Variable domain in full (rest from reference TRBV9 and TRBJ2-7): DSGVTQTPKHLITATGQRVTLRCSPRSGDLSVYWYQQSLDQGLQFLIQYYNGEERAKGNILERFSAQQFPDLHSELNLSSLELGDSALYFCASSPGDRSYEQYFGPGTRLTVT.

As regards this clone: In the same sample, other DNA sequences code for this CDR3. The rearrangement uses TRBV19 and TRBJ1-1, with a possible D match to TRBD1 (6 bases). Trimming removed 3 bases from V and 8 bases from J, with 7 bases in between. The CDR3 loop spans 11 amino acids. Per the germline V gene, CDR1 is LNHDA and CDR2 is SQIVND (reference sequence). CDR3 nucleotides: TGTGCCAGTAGTATTGGGACAGAAGCTTTCTTT. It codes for CASSIGTEAFF.

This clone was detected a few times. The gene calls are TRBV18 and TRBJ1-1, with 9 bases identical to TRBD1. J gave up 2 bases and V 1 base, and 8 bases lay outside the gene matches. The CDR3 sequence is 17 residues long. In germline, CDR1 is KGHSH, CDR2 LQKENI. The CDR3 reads CASSPRTGGPANTEAFF. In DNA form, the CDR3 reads TGTGCCAGCTCACCACGAACAGGGGGCCCTGCTAACACTGAAGCTTTCTTT. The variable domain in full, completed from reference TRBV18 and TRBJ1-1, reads NAGVMQNPRHLVRRRGQEARLRCSPMKGHSHVYWYRQLPEEGLKFMVYLQKENIIDESGMPKERFSAEFPKEGPSILRIQQVVRGDSAAYFCASSPRTGGPANTEAFFGQGTRLTVV.

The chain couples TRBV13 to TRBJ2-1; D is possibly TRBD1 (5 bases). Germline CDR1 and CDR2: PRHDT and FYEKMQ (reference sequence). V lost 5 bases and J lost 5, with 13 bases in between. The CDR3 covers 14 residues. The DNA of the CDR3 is TGTGCCAGCAGCGGTCAGGGTTCCGACAATGAGCAGTTCTTC. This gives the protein CASSGQGSDNEQFF.

CDR3 nucleotides: TGTGCCAGCAGCGTAGGTAACAGCCCGACCTACGAGCAGTACTTC. This gives the protein CASSVGNSPTYEQYF. V usage is TRBV9 and J usage is TRBJ2-7; no clear D. V lost 0 bases to trimming and J lost 2 bases, with 12 bases between them. CDR3 length equals 15 residues. Germline CDR1 SGDLS, CDR2 YYNGEE.

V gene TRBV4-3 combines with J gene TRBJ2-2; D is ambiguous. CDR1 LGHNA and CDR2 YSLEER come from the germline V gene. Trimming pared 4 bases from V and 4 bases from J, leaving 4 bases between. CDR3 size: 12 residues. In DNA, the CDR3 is TGCGCCAGCAGCCGCGGCACCGGGGAGCTGTTTTTT. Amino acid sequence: CASSRGTGELFF.

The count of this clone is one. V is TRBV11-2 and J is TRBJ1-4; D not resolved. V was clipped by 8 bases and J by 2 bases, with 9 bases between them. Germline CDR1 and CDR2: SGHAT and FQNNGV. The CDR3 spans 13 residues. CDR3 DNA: TGTGCCAGCCAACGGAGTACTAATGAAAAACTGTTTTTT. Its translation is CASQRSTNEKLFF.

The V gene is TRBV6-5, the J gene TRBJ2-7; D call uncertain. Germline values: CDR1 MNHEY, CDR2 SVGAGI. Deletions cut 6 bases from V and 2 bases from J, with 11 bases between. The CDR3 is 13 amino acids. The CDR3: CASSLFFAYEQYF. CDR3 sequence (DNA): TGTGCCAGCAGCCTTTTTTTCGCCTACGAGCAGTACTTC.

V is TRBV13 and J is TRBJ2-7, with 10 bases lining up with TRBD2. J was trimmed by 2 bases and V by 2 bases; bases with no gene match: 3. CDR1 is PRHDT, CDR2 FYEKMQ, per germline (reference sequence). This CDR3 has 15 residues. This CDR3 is CASSLLAGGAYEQYF. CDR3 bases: TGTGCCAGCAGCTTATTAGCGGGGGGCGCCTACGAGCAGTACTTC.

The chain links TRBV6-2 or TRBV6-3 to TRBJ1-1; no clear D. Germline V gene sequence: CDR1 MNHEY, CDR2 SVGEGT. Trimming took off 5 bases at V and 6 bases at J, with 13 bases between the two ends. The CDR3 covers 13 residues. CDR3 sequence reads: CASSLRGAAEAFF. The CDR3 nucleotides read TGTGCCAGCAGTCTTCGGGGAGCCGCTGAAGCTTTCTTT.

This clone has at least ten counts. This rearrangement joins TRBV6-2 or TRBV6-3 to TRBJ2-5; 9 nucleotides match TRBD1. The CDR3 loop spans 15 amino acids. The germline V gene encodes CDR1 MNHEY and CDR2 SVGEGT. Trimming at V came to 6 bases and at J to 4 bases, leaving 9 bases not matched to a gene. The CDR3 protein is CASSLTTGGPETQYF. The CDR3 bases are TGTGCCAGCAGCCTCACTACAGGGGGCCCAGAGACCCAGTACTTC.

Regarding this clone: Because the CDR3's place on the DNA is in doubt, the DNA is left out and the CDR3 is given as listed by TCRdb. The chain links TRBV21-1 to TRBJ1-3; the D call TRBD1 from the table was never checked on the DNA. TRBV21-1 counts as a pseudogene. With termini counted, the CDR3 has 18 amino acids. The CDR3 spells CASSKWGTGTYSGNTIYF.

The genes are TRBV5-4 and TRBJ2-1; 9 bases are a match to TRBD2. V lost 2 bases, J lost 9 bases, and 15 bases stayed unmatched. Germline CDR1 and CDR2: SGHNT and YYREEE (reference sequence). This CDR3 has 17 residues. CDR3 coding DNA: TGTGCCAGCAGCTTCCCGTCCGGACTAGCGTCCGGTGGTGAGCAGTTCTTC. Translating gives CASSFPSGLASGGEQFF.

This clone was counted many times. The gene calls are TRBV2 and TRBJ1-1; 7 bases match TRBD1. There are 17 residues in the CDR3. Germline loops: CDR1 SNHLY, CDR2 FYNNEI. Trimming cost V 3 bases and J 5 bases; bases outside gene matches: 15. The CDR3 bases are TGTGCCAGCAGTGAGGACCAGGGGGGAATTTTGCGGACTGAAGCTTTCTTT. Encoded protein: CASSEDQGGILRTEAFF.

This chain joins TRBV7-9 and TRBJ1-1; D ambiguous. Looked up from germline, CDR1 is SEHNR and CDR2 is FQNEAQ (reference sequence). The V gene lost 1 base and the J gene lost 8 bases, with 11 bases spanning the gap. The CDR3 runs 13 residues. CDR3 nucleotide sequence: TGTGCCAGCAGCTTAGGAGAGCTCAGGGAAGCTTTCTTT. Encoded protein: CASSLGELREAFF.

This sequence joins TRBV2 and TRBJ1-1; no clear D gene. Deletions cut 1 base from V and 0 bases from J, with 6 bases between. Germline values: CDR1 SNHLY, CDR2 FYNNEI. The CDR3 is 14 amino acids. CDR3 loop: CASSEGNMNTEAFF. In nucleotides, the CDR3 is TGTGCCAGCAGTGAAGGTAATATGAACACTGAAGCTTTCTTT.

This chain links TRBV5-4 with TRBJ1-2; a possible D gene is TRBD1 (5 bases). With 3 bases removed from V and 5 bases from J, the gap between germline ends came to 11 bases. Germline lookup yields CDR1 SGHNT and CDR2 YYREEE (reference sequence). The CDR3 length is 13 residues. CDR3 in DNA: TGTGCCAGCAGCTCGGCGGGGGAGTATGGCTACACCTTC. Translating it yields CASSSAGEYGYTF.

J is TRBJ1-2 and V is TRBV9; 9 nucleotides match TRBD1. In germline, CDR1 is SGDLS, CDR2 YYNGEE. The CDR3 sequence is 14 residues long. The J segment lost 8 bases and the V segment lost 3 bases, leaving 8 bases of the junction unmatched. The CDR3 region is CASSDTGQGIGYTF. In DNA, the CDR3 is TGTGCCAGCAGCGACACAGGACAGGGGATAGGCTACACCTTC.

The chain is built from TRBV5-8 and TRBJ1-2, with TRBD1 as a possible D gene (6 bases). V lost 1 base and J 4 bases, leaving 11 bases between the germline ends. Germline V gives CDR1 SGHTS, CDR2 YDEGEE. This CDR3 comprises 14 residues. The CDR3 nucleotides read TGTGCCAGCAGCTTGTTTGCACAGGGCTATGGCTACACCTTC. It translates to CASSLFAQGYGYTF.

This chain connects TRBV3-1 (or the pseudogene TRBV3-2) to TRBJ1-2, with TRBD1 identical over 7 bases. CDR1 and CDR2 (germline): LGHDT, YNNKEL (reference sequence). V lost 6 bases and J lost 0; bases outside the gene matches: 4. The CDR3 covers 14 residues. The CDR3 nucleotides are TGTGCCAGCAGTCGAGGGGGCTCTAACTATGGCTACACCTTC. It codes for CASSRGGSNYGYTF.

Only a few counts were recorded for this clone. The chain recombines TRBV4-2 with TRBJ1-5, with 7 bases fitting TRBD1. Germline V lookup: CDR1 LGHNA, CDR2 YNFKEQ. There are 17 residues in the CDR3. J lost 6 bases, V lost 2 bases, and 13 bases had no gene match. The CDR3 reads CASSQSPGTEVTQPQHF. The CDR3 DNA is TGTGCCAGCAGCCAATCCCCCGGGACAGAGGTGACTCAGCCCCAGCATTTT.

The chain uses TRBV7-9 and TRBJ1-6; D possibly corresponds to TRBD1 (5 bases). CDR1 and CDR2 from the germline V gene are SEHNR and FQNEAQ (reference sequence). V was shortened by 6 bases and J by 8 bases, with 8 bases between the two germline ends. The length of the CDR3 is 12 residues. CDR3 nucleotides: TGTGCCAGCAGGGAAGGGGATTCACCCCTCCACTTT. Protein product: CASREGDSPLHF.

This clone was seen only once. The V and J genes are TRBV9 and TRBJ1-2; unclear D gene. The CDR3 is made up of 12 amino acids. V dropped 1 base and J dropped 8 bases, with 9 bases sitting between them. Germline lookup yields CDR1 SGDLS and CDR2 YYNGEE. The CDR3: CASSVSLGGYTF. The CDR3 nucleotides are TGTGCCAGCAGCGTAAGTCTGGGCGGCTACACCTTC.

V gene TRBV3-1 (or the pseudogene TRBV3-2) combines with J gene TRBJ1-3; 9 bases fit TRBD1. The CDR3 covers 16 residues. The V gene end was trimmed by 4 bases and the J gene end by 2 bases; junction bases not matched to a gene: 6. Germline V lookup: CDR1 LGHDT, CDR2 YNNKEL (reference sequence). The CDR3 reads CASSLPGQGAGNTIYF. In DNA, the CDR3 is TGTGCCAGCAGCCTACCGGGACAGGGAGCTGGAAACACCATATATTTT.

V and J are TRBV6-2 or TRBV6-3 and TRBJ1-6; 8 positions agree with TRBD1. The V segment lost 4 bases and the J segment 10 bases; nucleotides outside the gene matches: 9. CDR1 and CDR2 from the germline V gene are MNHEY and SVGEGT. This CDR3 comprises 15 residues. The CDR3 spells CASSFRSGGKSPLHF. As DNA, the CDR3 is TGTGCCAGCAGTTTTCGTTCAGGGGGCAAATCACCCCTCCACTTT.

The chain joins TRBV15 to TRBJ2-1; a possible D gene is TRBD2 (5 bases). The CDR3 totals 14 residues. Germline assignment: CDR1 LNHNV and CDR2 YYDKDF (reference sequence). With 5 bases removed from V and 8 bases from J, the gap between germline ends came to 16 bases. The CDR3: CATSQWTRMDEQFF. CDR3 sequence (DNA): TGTGCCACCAGCCAATGGACTCGGATGGATGAGCAGTTCTTC.